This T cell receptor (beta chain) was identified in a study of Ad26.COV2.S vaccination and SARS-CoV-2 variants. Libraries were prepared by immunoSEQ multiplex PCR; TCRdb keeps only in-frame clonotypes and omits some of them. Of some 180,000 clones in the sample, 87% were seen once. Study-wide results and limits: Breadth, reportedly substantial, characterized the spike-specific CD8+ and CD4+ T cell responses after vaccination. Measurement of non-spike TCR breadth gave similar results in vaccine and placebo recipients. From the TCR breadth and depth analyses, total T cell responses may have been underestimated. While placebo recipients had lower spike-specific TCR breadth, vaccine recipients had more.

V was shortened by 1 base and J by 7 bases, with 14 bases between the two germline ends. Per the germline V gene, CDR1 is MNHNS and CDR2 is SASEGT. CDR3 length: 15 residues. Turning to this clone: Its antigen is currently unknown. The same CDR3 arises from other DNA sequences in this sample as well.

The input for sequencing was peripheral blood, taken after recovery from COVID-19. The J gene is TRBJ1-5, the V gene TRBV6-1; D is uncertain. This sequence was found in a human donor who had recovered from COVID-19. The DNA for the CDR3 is TGTGCCAGCAGTGAAGAGGATAGGGCGGGGCAGCCCCAGCATTTT. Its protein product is CASSEEDRAGQPQHF.